The present TCR beta chain was sequenced within a study of Tregs in tolerant kidney transplant recipients. This table comes from immunoSEQ multiplex PCR, and its TCRdb copy is limited to in-frame clones, with some not included. The table lists 15,000 to 17,000 clones, 90% to 95% of them singletons, with 13% in the top ten. This clonotype was sampled from a human donor in good health. Sequenced input: CD8+ T cells from blood.

For the CDR3, the DNA is TGTGCCAGCAGCGTTACGTCTGGTGAGCAGTACTTC. Translation gives CASSVTSGEQYF. The V call is TRBV9, the J call TRBJ2-7; D unresolved. Germline V gene lookup returns CDR1 SGDLS and CDR2 YYNGEE. The CDR3 spans 12 residues. V was trimmed by 2 bases and J by 7 bases, leaving 10 bases between them.